This T cell receptor beta chain came from a study of Graves' ophthalmopathy and Graves' hyperthyroidism. A note on this clonotype: The target antigen is unknown. Sequence at one end of the junction differs from germline and may be a read error.

The CDR3 covers 16 residues. Germline-derived CDR1 and CDR2 are KGHDR and SFDVKD. The study amplified TCR beta CDR3 regions using RNA transcripts. The library came from an HTBI-primed first-round RT-PCR and a second-round multiplex PCR. TCRdb redid the calling of the multiplex PCR reads with MiXCR, one entry per CDR3 protein. The data hold hundreds of thousands of distinct CDR3 sequences, with around 50% observed a single time. Isolation of PBMCs was performed using 9 to 10 ml of fresh peripheral blood. Broader study findings: Blood repertoires reportedly contained most expanded thyroid clonotypes above 0.001 frequency. The model forecast ophthalmopathy progression, reaching 60% to 71% sensitivity and 72% to 80% specificity.

Source material: peripheral blood. This chain links TRBV24-1 with TRBJ1-4; 9 positions agree with TRBD1. This receptor was identified in an adult man with Graves' ophthalmopathy. The CDR3 here is CASSLTPGQGNEKLFF. The CDR3 nucleotides read TGTGCCAGCAGTTTAACCCCGGGACAGGGAAATGAAAAACTGTTTTTT.